These 7 T cell receptor beta chains were sequenced from one sample in a study of blood T cell repertoires in COVID-19. TCRdb's copy holds only in-frame clones and misses some; the assay was immunoSEQ multiplex PCR. Of a few hundred thousand clones in the sample, 70% to 85% were seen once. The specimen sequenced was peripheral blood. All receptors come from a man aged 50-60 years with active or convalescent COVID-19.

This clone was picked up one time. V is TRBV18 and J is TRBJ2-7; maybe TRBD2 (5 bases). The CDR3 extends over 15 amino acids. Germline-derived CDR1 and CDR2 are KGHSH and LQKENI. V lost 2 bases and J lost 0, with 11 bases in between. This chain's CDR3 is CASSPRSSGSYEQYF. The CDR3 DNA is TGTGCCAGCTCACCAAGGTCCAGCGGCTCCTACGAGCAGTACTTC.

V and J are TRBV29-1 and TRBJ2-4; D unresolved. V was trimmed by 3 bases and J by 8 bases, leaving 11 bases between them. Per the germline V gene, CDR1 is SQVTM and CDR2 is ANQGSEA. The CDR3 has 12 residues. The CDR3 loop reads CSVDGGLDIQYF. The CDR3 DNA is TGCAGCGTTGATGGCGGATTGGACATTCAGTACTTC.

V usage is TRBV3-1 (or the pseudogene TRBV3-2) and J usage is TRBJ2-5; D is possibly TRBD2 (7 bases). This CDR3 region has 15 residues. Trimming removed 5 bases at V and 2 bases at J, with 15 bases between. Germline V CDR1 and CDR2: LGHDT, YNNKEL (reference sequence). CDR3 sequence: CASSWGLAEQETQYF. The CDR3 DNA sequence: TGTGCCAGCAGCTGGGGGCTAGCGGAACAAGAGACCCAGTACTTC.

This chain joins TRBV6-2 or TRBV6-3 and TRBJ1-1; D perhaps matches TRBD1 (5 bases). Deletions cut 5 bases from V and 1 base from J, with 11 bases between. CDR3 size: 14 residues. Germline lookup yields CDR1 MNHEY and CDR2 SVGEGT. CDR3 in amino acids: CASSTGLWNTEAFF. Here the CDR3 DNA reads TGTGCCAGCAGTACGGGACTCTGGAACACTGAAGCTTTCTTT.

Written as DNA, the CDR3 is TGTGCCAGCAGCTTTCAGAACACCGGGGAGCTGTTTTTT. Amino acid sequence: CASSFQNTGELFF. J is TRBJ2-2 and V is TRBV5-4; D not resolved. Trimming removed 2 bases at V and 1 base at J, with 3 bases between. This CDR3 contains 13 residues. Germline-derived CDR1 and CDR2 are SGHNT and YYREEE (reference sequence).

The CDR3 loop reads CASSQEGASGGNEQFF. CDR3 coding DNA: TGTGCCAGCAGCCAAGAAGGAGCTAGCGGGGGCAATGAGCAGTTCTTC. V is TRBV4-2 and J is TRBJ2-1; 10 bases line up with TRBD2. V gave up 0 bases and J gave up 6 bases; unmatched junction bases: 5. The CDR3 runs 16 residues. From germline, CDR1 is LGHNA and CDR2 YNFKEQ.

The CDR3 coding sequence is TGTGCCAGCAGTTTACCCTCTTCAGATACGCAGTATTTT. This gives the protein CASSLPSSDTQYF. The rearrangement uses TRBV12-3 or TRBV12-4 and TRBJ2-3; D gene uncertain. The V gene lost 2 bases and the J gene lost 4 bases, with 7 bases spanning the gap. This CDR3 comprises 13 residues.